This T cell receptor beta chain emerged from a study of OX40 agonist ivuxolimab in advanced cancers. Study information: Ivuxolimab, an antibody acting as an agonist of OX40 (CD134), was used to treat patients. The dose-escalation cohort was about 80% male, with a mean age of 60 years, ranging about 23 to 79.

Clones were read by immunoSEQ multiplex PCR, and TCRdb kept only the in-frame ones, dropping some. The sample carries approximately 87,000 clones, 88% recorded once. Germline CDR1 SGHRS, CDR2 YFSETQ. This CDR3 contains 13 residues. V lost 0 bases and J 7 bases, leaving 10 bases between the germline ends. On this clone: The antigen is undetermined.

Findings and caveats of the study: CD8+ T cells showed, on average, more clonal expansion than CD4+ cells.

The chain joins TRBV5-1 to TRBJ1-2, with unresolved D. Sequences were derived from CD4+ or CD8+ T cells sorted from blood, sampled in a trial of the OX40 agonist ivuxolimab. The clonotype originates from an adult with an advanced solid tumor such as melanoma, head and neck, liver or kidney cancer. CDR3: CASSLDDTPGYTF. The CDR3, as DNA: TGCGCCAGCAGCTTGGACGACACCCCTGGCTACACCTTC.